This T cell receptor (beta chain) originates from a study of shared clonotypes between healthy human individuals. Roughly 200 ng DNA, tens of thousands of T cell genomes, went into each sorted-subset replicate PCR. Repertoires were generated with immunoSEQ multiplex PCR, while TCRdb's copy carries only in-frame clones and drops some. The repertoire holds over 1.5 million clones, with roughly 98% as singletons. V trimming: 2 bases; J trimming: 2 bases; junction bases outside the gene matches: 3. CDR1 and CDR2 from the germline V gene are SGHTA and FQGNSA. This CDR3 has 15 amino acids. Sequenced sample: naive CD4+ T cells sorted from blood. Subset specified: CD45RA+ positively selected. The clonotype was recovered from a man between 25 and 39 years old in good health. The chain recombines TRBV7-2 with TRBJ2-3, with 8 bases matching TRBD2. CDR3: CASSLRRGVTDTQYF. The CDR3 DNA reads as TGTGCCAGCAGCTTACGGCGGGGGGTCACAGATACGCAGTATTTT.